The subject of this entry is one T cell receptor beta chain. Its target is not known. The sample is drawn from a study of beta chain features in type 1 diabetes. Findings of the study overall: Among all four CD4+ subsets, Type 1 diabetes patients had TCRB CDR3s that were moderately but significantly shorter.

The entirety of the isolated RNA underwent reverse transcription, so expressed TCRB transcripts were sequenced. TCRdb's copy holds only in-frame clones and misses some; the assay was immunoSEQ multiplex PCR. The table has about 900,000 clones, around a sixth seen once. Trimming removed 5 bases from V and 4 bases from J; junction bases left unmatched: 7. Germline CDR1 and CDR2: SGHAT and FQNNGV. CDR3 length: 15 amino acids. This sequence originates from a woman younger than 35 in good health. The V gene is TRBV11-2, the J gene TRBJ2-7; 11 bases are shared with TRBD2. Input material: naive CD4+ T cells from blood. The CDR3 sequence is CASSTAGLAAYEQYF. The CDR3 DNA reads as TGTGCCAGCAGCACCGCGGGACTAGCGGCATACGAGCAGTACTTC.